Each of the 23 T cell receptor beta chains below was sequenced from the same sample in a study of identical twins. MiXCR was run by TCRdb on the 5' RACE reads, yielding one entry per CDR3 protein. The table shows some 200,000 distinct CDR3 sequences, with around 8.1% occurring only once. These data also formed part of another study, on yellow fever vaccine responses in identical twins.

Sequences were obtained from memory (CD45RO+) T cells sorted from blood. The receptors were sampled from a young woman in good health.

This clonotype was seen a few times. The V call is TRBV6-5, the J call TRBJ1-5; D is ambiguous. The CDR3 is made up of 15 amino acids. Trimming took 0 bases from V and 3 from J, leaving 9 bases between them. Germline CDR1 is MNHEY and CDR2 is SVGAGI. The CDR3 protein is CASSYSDGINQPQHF. CDR3 DNA: TGTGCCAGCAGTTACTCGGACGGGATCAATCAGCCCCAGCATTTT.

The gene calls are TRBV6-1 and TRBJ2-7; 10 bases agree with TRBD2. The length of the CDR3 is 16 residues. V gave up 5 bases and J gave up 5 bases; unmatched junction bases: 12. Germline CDR1 MNHNS, CDR2 SASEGT. In nucleotides, the CDR3 is TGTGCCAGCAGTAGAATGGGACTAGCGTTGGGCCACGAGCAGTACTTC. Residues: CASSRMGLALGHEQYF.

This clonotype was counted between two and nine times. The CDR3 nucleotides read TGTGCCAGCAGCCCTGCCCCTAACAGGGGGACCAAAAACATTCAGTACTTC. This translates into CASSPAPNRGTKNIQYF. The chain carries TRBV7-2 and TRBJ2-4, with 8 bases that match TRBD1. V was clipped by 5 bases and J by 2 bases; unmatched bases: 11. Germline V gene lookup returns CDR1 SGHTA and CDR2 FQGNSA. This CDR3 has 17 residues. Full variable domain (outside the CDR3, taken from reference TRBV7-2 and TRBJ2-4): GAGVSQSPSNKVTEKGKDVELRCDPISGHTALYWYRQSLGQGLEFLIYFQGNSAPDKSGLPSDRFSAERTGGSVSTLTIQRTQQEDSAVYLCASSPAPNRGTKNIQYFGAGTRLSVL.

This clonotype was counted only a few times. The V call is TRBV4-2, the J call TRBJ2-1; 7 nucleotides match TRBD2. The CDR3 has 15 residues. Losses at the gene ends were 4 bases for V and 5 bases for J; bases not matched to a gene: 8. From germline, CDR1 is LGHNA and CDR2 YNFKEQ. This chain's CDR3 is CASSREGSNDNEQFF. CDR3 DNA: TGTGCCAGCAGCCGGGAGGGCAGCAACGACAATGAGCAGTTCTTC.

The CDR3 bases are TGTGCCAGCAGTTTAGTGAGGAACTCCTACAATGAGCAGTTCTTC. Residues: CASSLVRNSYNEQFF. V usage is TRBV27 and J usage is TRBJ2-1; D not resolved. Germline CDR1 MNHEY, CDR2 SMNVEV (reference sequence). The CDR3 is 15 amino acids. V lost 2 bases to trimming and J lost 0 bases, with 8 bases between them.

CDR3 loop: CASRPDRSPETQYF. The CDR3 nucleotides read TGTGCCAGCAGACCCGACAGGAGTCCAGAGACCCAGTACTTC. The V gene is TRBV6-2 or TRBV6-3, the J gene TRBJ2-5, with D possibly being TRBD1 (6 bases). The length of the CDR3 is 14 residues. V lost 6 bases to trimming and J lost 4 bases, with 15 bases between them. The germline V gene encodes CDR1 MNHEY and CDR2 SVGEGT.

This sequence joins TRBV7-9 and TRBJ2-7, with TRBD2 matching over 10 bases. CDR1 SEHNR and CDR2 FQNEAQ come from the germline V gene (reference sequence). The CDR3 length is 14 residues. J gave up 3 bases and V 5 bases, and 4 bases lay outside the gene matches. The DNA for the CDR3 is TGTGCCAGCAGCCGGGCTAGCGGGGGCTACGAGCAGTACTTC. Its protein product is CASSRASGGYEQYF.

This clonotype was counted many times. The J gene is TRBJ2-3, the V gene TRBV20-1; 9 bases are shared with TRBD2. CDR1 is DFQATT, CDR2 SNEGSKA, per germline (reference sequence). The CDR3 sequence is 13 residues long. Trimming cost V 6 bases and J 8 bases; bases outside gene matches: 9. The CDR3 loop reads CSARLADRGTQYF. CDR3 sequence (DNA): TGCAGTGCACGACTAGCGGATCGGGGTACGCAGTATTTT.

This clonotype was seen repeatedly, ten times or more. This sequence joins TRBV3-1 and TRBJ2-7, with D possibly called TRBD1 or TRBD2 (6 bases each). The germline CDR1 and CDR2 sequences are LGHDT and YNNKEL (reference sequence). V was trimmed by 4 bases and J by 2 bases, leaving 12 bases between them. CDR3 size: 14 residues. The DNA for the CDR3 is TGTGCCAGCAGCCCTCTCGGGGGCCCCTACGAGCAGTACTTC. Amino acid sequence: CASSPLGGPYEQYF.

This clonotype was seen repeatedly, ten times or more. This chain uses TRBV29-1 with TRBJ2-3; TRBD2 agrees at 7 bases. The CDR3 has 14 amino acids. Unmatched junction bases numbered 7, after V lost 3 bases and J lost 4 bases. Germline CDR1 reads SQVTM; CDR2 reads ANQGSEA. CDR3 protein: CSVDGAGVSDTQYF. CDR3 nucleotide sequence: TGCAGCGTTGATGGGGCGGGAGTGTCAGATACGCAGTATTTT.

This clonotype was observed a handful of times. The chain carries TRBV6-2 or TRBV6-3 and TRBJ2-1; no reliable D call. Germline CDR1 is MNHEY and CDR2 is SVGEGT. CDR3 size: 11 residues. The V end was cut by 6 bases, the J end by 13 bases, with 13 bases between. This CDR3 is CASRLVGVQFF. CDR3 in DNA: TGTGCCAGCAGACTCGTTGGGGTACAGTTCTTC.

This clonotype was picked up many times. V usage is TRBV2 and J usage is TRBJ2-3; D may be TRBD1 (5 bases). The CDR3 consists of 14 residues. CDR1 is SNHLY and CDR2 is FYNNEI in the germline V gene. The V end lost 4 bases, the J end lost 6 bases, and 14 bases lay between the germline ends. The CDR3 loop is CASSVQGNVDTQYF. The CDR3 nucleotides read TGTGCCAGCAGTGTCCAGGGAAACGTGGATACGCAGTATTTT.

Many counts were recorded for this clonotype. The chain joins TRBV5-1 to TRBJ2-1; TRBD2 matches 16 bases. The trim removed 4 bases at V and 6 bases at J, leaving 4 bases unmatched. The CDR3 is made up of 16 amino acids. Germline assignment: CDR1 SGHRS and CDR2 YFSETQ. CDR3 region: CASSIGTSGGVNEQFF. The CDR3 coding sequence is TGCGCCAGCAGCATTGGGACTAGCGGGGGGGTCAATGAGCAGTTCTTC.

In this sample, this clonotype turned up many times. The chain is built from TRBV29-1 and TRBJ2-7; perhaps TRBD1 as D (6 bases). Trimming stripped 6 bases from V and 5 bases from J, with 20 bases between. Germline V lookup: CDR1 SQVTM, CDR2 ANQGSEA. This CDR3 is 14 amino acids long. CDR3 amino acids: CSVERTASLDEQYF. The CDR3 coding sequence is TGCAGCGTCGAAAGGACAGCAAGCCTCGACGAGCAGTACTTC.

This clonotype has ten or more counts. The rearrangement uses TRBV5-1 and TRBJ2-3; D may be TRBD2 (6 bases). This CDR3 has 14 residues. V was clipped by 0 bases and J by 2 bases, with 7 bases between them. The germline CDR1 and CDR2 sequences are SGHRS and YFSETQ. The CDR3 DNA reads TGCGCCAGCAGCTTGGGCGGGGACACAGATACGCAGTATTTT. Its protein product is CASSLGGDTDTQYF.

This clonotype showed up many times. V gene TRBV28 combines with J gene TRBJ2-3; D perhaps matches TRBD2 (7 bases). Germline lookup yields CDR1 MDHEN and CDR2 SYDVKM. The CDR3 covers 14 residues. V was pared by 7 bases and J by 4 bases, with 15 bases between. The CDR3 nucleotides read TGTGCCAGCATCGGGGGCGGGGGCCCAGATACGCAGTATTTT. This sequence encodes CASIGGGGPDTQYF.

The rearrangement joins TRBV18 to TRBJ2-1, with D tentatively TRBD2 (5 bases). Deletions cut 2 bases from V and 7 bases from J, with 12 bases between. In germline, CDR1 is KGHSH, CDR2 LQKENI. CDR3 length: 14 residues. CDR3 coding DNA: TGTGCCAGCTCACCAGCTGGCAGGAGGAATGAGCAGTTCTTC. It yields the protein CASSPAGRRNEQFF.

This clonotype occurred a few times. The chain couples TRBV9 to TRBJ1-3; 12 bases are a match to TRBD1. V gave up 2 bases and J gave up 0 bases; unmatched junction bases: 9. The CDR3 totals 19 residues. Germline V CDR1 and CDR2: SGDLS, YYNGEE. The CDR3 nucleotides read TGTGCCAGCAGCGTTCTTCCGGGACAGGGGGCTTTCTCTGGAAACACCATATATTTT. It is translated as CASSVLPGQGAFSGNTIYF. Supplemented by reference TRBV9 and TRBJ1-3, the full variable domain reads DSGVTQTPKHLITATGQRVTLRCSPRSGDLSVYWYQQSLDQGLQFLIQYYNGEERAKGNILERFSAQQFPDLHSELNLSSLELGDSALYFCASSVLPGQGAFSGNTIYFGEGSWLTVV.

This chain links TRBV12-3 or TRBV12-4 with TRBJ1-5; D is unclear. The V end was cut by 3 bases, the J end by 11 bases, with 11 bases between. The length of the CDR3 is 12 residues. The CDR3 sequence is CASSFSEAAQHF. CDR3 DNA: TGTGCCAGCAGTTTTTCGGAGGCAGCCCAGCATTTT.

This clonotype was recorded many times. The rearrangement links TRBV29-1 to TRBJ2-1, with a weak D call TRBD2 (5 bases). Germline V CDR1 and CDR2: SQVTM, ANQGSEA. The V and J ends lost 4 bases and 9 bases respectively, with 16 bases between them. CDR3 length: 13 amino acids. The CDR3, as DNA: TGCAGCGTTGGATTGGGGAGAGAGATTGAGCAGTTCTTC. Protein product: CSVGLGREIEQFF.

This clonotype was seen at least ten times. CDR3 bases: TGCGCCAGCAGCCAAGGACAGGGGCTTAAAGAGACCCAGTACTTC. Residues: CASSQGQGLKETQYF. The J gene is TRBJ2-5, the V gene TRBV4-1; 8 nucleotides align to TRBD1. J was trimmed by 3 bases and V by 1 base; bases with no gene match: 4. The CDR3 sequence is 15 residues long. Germline CDR1 and CDR2: MGHRA and YSYEKL.

Ten or more counts support this clonotype. V usage is TRBV4-2 and J usage is TRBJ2-2; no clear D. The V end was cut by 0 bases, the J end by 7 bases, with 6 bases between. CDR3 length: 13 amino acids. Germline V gene data show CDR1 as LGHNA and CDR2 as YNFKEQ. The CDR3 loop is CASSQDGIGELFF. CDR3 DNA: TGTGCCAGCAGCCAAGACGGAATCGGGGAGCTGTTTTTT.

In this sample, this clonotype turned up many times. The chain links TRBV5-1 to TRBJ2-7; possible D gene TRBD2, 5 bases. The V end lost 0 bases, the J end lost 7 bases, and 17 bases lay between the germline ends. From germline, CDR1 is SGHRS and CDR2 YFSETQ. The CDR3 loop spans 15 amino acids. The CDR3 loop reads CASSLGAGEVEEQYF. Written as DNA, the CDR3 is TGCGCCAGCAGCTTGGGTGCGGGCGAGGTAGAGGAGCAGTACTTC.